This T cell receptor beta chain stems from a study of prognosis after radiotherapy for stage I lung cancer. The CDR3 runs to 15 residues. Germline CDR1 reads SGHAT; CDR2 reads FQNNGV. Genomic DNA was subjected to two-round multiplex PCR for amplification of TCR beta CDR3. First-round PCR used primers specific to each TRBV and TRBJ gene. One entry per CDR3 protein results from TCRdb running MiXCR on the multiplex PCR reads. The sample records 10,000 to 15,000 distinct CDR3 sequences, roughly 50% being singletons. Comment on this clonotype: The junction and the germline gene differ at one end; a read error may be behind it.

The sequencing here drew on PBMCs, taken before or after stereotactic body radiation therapy (not recorded which). This clonotype originated in a donor at least 50 years old with non-small cell lung cancer. The rearrangement uses TRBV11-2 and TRBJ2-7; TRBD2 aligns across 10 bases. The CDR3 is CARSLRSGRAYEQYF. CDR3 bases: TGTGCCAGAAGCTTGCGCAGCGGGAGGGCATACGAGCAGTACTTC.